The clone carrying this TCR beta chain was picked up a small number of times. Amplification yielded TCR beta CDR3 regions, with RNA transcripts as the source. During a first-round RT-PCR of the TCR CDR3, the HTBI primer set was used. TCRdb reprocessed the multiplex PCR reads via MiXCR and lists one record per CDR3 protein. The repertoire includes 500,000 to 650,000 distinct CDR3 sequences, around 13% of them detected once, and about an eighth sits in the top ten. This specimen comes from a study of T cells in Graves' hyperthyroidism and ophthalmopathy. The CDR3 has 13 residues. V was clipped by 2 bases and J by 4 bases, with 6 bases between them. Germline loops: CDR1 LGHNA, CDR2 YNFKEQ.

This chain links TRBV4-2 with TRBJ1-5; D remains ambiguous. The TCR sequence derives from a woman in her 50s with Graves' ophthalmopathy. What was sequenced was blood. CDR3 DNA sequence: TGTGCCAGCAGCCAAAACCCAAATCAGCCCCAGCATTTT. Amino acid sequence: CASSQNPNQPQHF.